These T cell receptor beta chains were read from a single sample in a study of OX40 agonist ivuxolimab in advanced cancers. The assay was immunoSEQ multiplex PCR, and TCRdb's table has in-frame clones only and misses some. The sample consists of some 14,000 clones, 64% of them appearing once. The sample was CD4+ or CD8+ T cells sorted from blood, taken in a trial of the OX40 agonist ivuxolimab. The receptor set was obtained from an adult with an advanced solid tumor such as melanoma, head and neck, liver or kidney cancer. CDR3s include the opening cysteine and the closing phenylalanine or tryptophan. D genes are given only for firm matches. Clone size is shown for a subset of rows, as once, few, many or a class of expanded clone.

few	TRBV18	TRBJ1-2	-	TGTGCCAGCTCACCTGAGGACAGCTACTATGGCTACACCTTC	CASSPEDSYYGYTF
-	TRBV5-8	TRBJ2-1	TRBD1	TGTGCCAGCAGCTCGCCGGGACAGGCTTACAATGAGCAGTTCTTC	CASSSPGQAYNEQFF
once	TRBV5-1	TRBJ2-7	-	TGCGCCAGCAGCTTGTGGGGGACAGGGCGGGAGGTCTACGAGCAGTACTTC	CASSLWGTGREVYEQYF
few	TRBV7-8	TRBJ1-1	-	TGTGCCAGCAGCCCGAGGACAGAGTACACTGAAGCTTTCTTT	CASSPRTEYTEAFF
-	TRBV5-4	TRBJ2-7	TRBD1	TGTGCCAGCAGCTTTTACAGGGGTACCTACGAGCAGTACTTC	CASSFYRGTYEQYF
-	TRBV27	TRBJ1-2	-	TGTGCCAGCAGTTCCAACATCTTCTACTATGGCTACACCTTC	CASSSNIFYYGYTF
-	TRBV28	TRBJ1-6	-	TGTGCCTGCTTAGGGGAATCCTATAATTCACCCCTCCACTTT	CACLGESYNSPLHF
few	TRBV4-1	TRBJ1-1	TRBD1	TGCGCCAGCAGCGCAGCCCCGGGACAGACAATGAACACTGAAGCTTTCTTT	CASSAAPGQTMNTEAFF
few	TRBV7-9	TRBJ1-6	-	TGTGCCAGCAGACACACAGGGCGAAAGTATAATTCACCCCTCCACTTT	CASRHTGRKYNSPLHF
-	TRBV7-6	TRBJ1-5	TRBD1	TGTGCCAGCAGCCAAGATCAGGGGGTTGGCCAGCCCCAGCATTTT	CASSQDQGVGQPQHF
-	TRBV7-3	TRBJ2-7	TRBD2	TGTGCCAGCAGCTTACCGGGCCTCGCAATTACTGAACGGGGGGTCCACGAGCAGTACTTC	CASSLPGLAITERGVHEQYF
-	TRBV9	TRBJ2-7	TRBD1	TGTGCCAGCAGCGGACAGACAGGGGGCTGGTACGAGCAGTACTTC	CASSGQTGGWYEQYF
-	TRBV2	TRBJ2-2	TRBD1	TGTGCCAGCAGGGACAGGGTACCCGGGGAGCTGTTTTTT	CASRDRVPGELFF
-	TRBV7-9	TRBJ2-1	-	TGTGCCAGCAGCGCCCAGGGCTATGAGCAGTTCTTC	CASSAQGYEQFF
-	TRBV7-9	TRBJ2-7	-	TGTGCCAGCAGCTTAGTGGGGAGAACCTACGAGCAGTACTTC	CASSLVGRTYEQYF
once	TRBV30	TRBJ2-7	-	TGTGCCTGGAGTGTACACACCCAGGCCGAGCAGTACTTC	CAWSVHTQAEQYF
-	TRBV7-8	TRBJ2-7	-	TGTGCCAGCAGTTCTACAGCGTCCTACGAGCAGTACTTC	CASSSTASYEQYF
-	TRBV7-9	TRBJ2-3	TRBD1	TGTGCCAGCAGCACCGGGACAGGGGTCACAGATACGCAGTATTTT	CASSTGTGVTDTQYF
-	TRBV6-5	TRBJ2-7	-	TGTGCCAGCAGTTTAGGTGGGAACGAGCAGTACTTC	CASSLGGNEQYF
-	TRBV10-2	TRBJ1-6	-	TGCGCCAGCTCCCCCGAGGATAATTCACCCCTCCACTTT	CASSPEDNSPLHF
-	TRBV6-1	TRBJ2-7	-	TGTGCCAGCAGTTTACTAGCTTACGAGCAGTACTTC	CASSLLAYEQYF
-	TRBV5-6	TRBJ1-5	TRBD1	TGTGCCAGCAGCCAAGATCAGGGGGTTGGCCAGCCCCAGCATTTT	CASSQDQGVGQPQHF
-	TRBV30	TRBJ1-2	-	TGTGCCTGGAGTGACGGGGGCTATGGCTACACCTTC	CAWSDGGYGYTF
-	TRBV6-5	TRBJ2-3	TRBD1	TGTGCCAGCAGTTACGGGACAGGGGGCTCAGATACGCAGTATTTT	CASSYGTGGSDTQYF